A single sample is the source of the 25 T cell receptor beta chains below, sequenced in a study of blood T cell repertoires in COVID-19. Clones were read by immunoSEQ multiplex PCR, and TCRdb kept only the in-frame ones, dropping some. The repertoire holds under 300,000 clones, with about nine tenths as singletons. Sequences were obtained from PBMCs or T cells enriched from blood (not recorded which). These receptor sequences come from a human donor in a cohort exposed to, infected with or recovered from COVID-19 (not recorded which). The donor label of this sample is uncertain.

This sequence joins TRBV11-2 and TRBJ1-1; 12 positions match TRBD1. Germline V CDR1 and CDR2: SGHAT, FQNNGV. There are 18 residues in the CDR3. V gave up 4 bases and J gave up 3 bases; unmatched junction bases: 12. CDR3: CASSSIRGQGASDTEAFF. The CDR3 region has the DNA TGTGCCAGCAGCTCGATTAGGGGACAGGGGGCATCGGACACTGAAGCTTTCTTT.

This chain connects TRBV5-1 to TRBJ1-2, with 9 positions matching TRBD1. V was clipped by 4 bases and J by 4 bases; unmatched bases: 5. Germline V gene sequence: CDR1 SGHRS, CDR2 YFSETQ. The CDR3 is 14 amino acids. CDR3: CASSQRDRAYGYTF. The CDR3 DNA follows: TGCGCCAGCAGCCAACGGGACAGGGCCTATGGCTACACCTTC.

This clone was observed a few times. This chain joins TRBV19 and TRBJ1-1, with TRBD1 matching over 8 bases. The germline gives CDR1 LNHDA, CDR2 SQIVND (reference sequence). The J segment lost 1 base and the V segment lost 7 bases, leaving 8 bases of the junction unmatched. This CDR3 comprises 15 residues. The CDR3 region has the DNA TGTGCCAGTACCCTTGGGGGGACAGGGAACACTGAAGCTTTCTTT. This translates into CASTLGGTGNTEAFF.

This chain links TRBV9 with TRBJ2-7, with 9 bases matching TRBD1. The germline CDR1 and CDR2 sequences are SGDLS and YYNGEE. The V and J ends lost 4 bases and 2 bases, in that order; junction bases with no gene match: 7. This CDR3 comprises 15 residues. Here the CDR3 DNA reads TGTGCCAGCAGCCGAGGGGGGACAGGGACCTACGAGCAGTACTTC. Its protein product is CASSRGGTGTYEQYF. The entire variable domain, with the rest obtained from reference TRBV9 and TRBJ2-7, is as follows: DSGVTQTPKHLITATGQRVTLRCSPRSGDLSVYWYQQSLDQGLQFLIQYYNGEERAKGNILERFSAQQFPDLHSELNLSSLELGDSALYFCASSRGGTGTYEQYFGPGTRLTVT.

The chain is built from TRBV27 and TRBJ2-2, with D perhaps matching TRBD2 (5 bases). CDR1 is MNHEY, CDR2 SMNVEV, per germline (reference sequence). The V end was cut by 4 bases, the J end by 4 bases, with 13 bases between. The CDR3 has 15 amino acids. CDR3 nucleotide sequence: TGTGCCAGCAGTTCCCGAGCCGCGGGCACCGGGGAGCTGTTTTTT. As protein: CASSSRAAGTGELFF.

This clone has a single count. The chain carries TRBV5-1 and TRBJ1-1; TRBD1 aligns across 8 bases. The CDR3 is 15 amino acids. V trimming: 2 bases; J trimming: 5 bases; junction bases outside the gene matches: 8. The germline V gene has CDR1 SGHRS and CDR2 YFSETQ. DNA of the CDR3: TGCGCCAGCAGCTTAGGGAATCAGGGGGCGACTGAAGCTTTCTTT. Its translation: CASSLGNQGATEAFF. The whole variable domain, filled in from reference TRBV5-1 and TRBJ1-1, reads KAGVTQTPRYLIKTRGQQVTLSCSPISGHRSVSWYQQTPGQGLQFLFEYFSETQRNKGNFPGRFSGRQFSNSRSEMNVSTLELGDSALYLCASSLGNQGATEAFFGQGTRLTVV.

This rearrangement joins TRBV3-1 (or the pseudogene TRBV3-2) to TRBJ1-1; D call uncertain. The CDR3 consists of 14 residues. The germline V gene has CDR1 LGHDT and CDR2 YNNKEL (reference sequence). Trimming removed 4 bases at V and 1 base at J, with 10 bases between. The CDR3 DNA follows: TGTGCCAGCAGCCCCCTGGAGGGGAACACTGAAGCTTTCTTT. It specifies CASSPLEGNTEAFF.

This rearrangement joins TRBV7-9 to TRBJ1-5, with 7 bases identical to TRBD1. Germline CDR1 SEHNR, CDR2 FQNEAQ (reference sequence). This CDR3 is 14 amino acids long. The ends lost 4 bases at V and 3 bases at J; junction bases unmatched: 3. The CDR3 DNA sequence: TGTGCCAGCAGCTCAACAGGGGCCAATCAGCCCCAGCATTTT. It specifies CASSSTGANQPQHF. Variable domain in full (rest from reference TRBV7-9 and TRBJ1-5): DTGVSQNPRHKITKRGQNVTFRCDPISEHNRLYWYRQTLGQGPEFLTYFQNEAQLEKSRLLSDRFSAERPKGSFSTLEIQRTEQGDSAMYLCASSSTGANQPQHFGDGTRLSIL.

The CDR3 here is CASSLEQGGEQYF. In DNA, the CDR3 is TGTGCCAGCAGTTTAGAGCAGGGTGGCGAGCAGTACTTC. The rearrangement links TRBV12-3 or TRBV12-4 to TRBJ2-7, with D possibly TRBD1 on 5 matching bases. V lost 1 base and J lost 6, with 10 bases in between. This CDR3 spans 13 amino acids.

The CDR3 bases are TGTGCCATCAGAGGTTCCGGGACAGGGAGGGATTTCGCTGAAGCTTTCTTT. It codes for CAIRGSGTGRDFAEAFF. The chain has TRBV10-3 and TRBJ1-1; 9 bases fit TRBD1. The junction had 17 bases not matched to a gene; V was cut back by 6 bases and J by 6 bases. Germline-derived CDR1 and CDR2 are ENHRY and SYGVKD. CDR3 length equals 17 residues.

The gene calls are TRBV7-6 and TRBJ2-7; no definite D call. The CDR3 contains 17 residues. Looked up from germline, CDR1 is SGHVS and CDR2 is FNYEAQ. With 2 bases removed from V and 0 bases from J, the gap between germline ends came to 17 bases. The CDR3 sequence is CASSLFGSCLLSYEQYF. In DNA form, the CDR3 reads TGTGCCAGCAGCTTATTCGGGTCCTGCCTCCTCTCCTACGAGCAGTACTTC. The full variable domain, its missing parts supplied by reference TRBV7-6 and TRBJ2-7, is GAGVSQSPRYKVTKRGQDVALRCDPISGHVSLYWYRQALGQGPEFLTYFNYEAQQDKSGLPNDRFSAERPEGSISTLTIQRTEQRDSAMYRCASSLFGSCLLSYEQYFGPGTRLTVT.

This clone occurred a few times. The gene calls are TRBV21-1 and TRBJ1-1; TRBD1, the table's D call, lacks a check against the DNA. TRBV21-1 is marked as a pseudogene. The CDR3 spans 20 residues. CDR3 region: CASSKGFRDRRGLVCTEAFF. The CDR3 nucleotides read TGTGCCAGCAGCAAAGGGTTTAGGGACAGGAGGGGGTTAGTTTGTACTGAAGCTTTCTTT.

CDR3 coding DNA: TGTGCCAGTAGTTATAGTAGAGGAGGGAGGTACGAGCAGTACTTC. As protein: CASSYSRGGRYEQYF. The chain carries TRBV19 and TRBJ2-7, with D perhaps TRBD2 (6 bases). Germline lookup yields CDR1 LNHDA and CDR2 SQIVND (reference sequence). Trimming shortened V by 5 bases and J by 4 bases, and 18 bases separated the two germline ends. The CDR3 has 15 residues.

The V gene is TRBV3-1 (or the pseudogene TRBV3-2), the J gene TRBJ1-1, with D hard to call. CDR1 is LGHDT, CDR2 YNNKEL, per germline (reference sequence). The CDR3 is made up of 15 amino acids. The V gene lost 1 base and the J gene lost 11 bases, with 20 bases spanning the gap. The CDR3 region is CASSQGWPPDRGAFF. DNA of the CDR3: TGTGCCAGCAGCCAAGGGTGGCCCCCCGATCGCGGGGCTTTCTTT.

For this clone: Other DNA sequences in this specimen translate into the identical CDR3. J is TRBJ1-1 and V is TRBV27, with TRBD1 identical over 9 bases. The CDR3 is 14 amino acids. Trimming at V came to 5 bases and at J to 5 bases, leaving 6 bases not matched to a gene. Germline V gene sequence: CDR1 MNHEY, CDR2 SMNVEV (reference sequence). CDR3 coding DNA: TGTGCCAGCAGTCTGGACAGGGGAAGGACTGAAGCTTTCTTT. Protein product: CASSLDRGRTEAFF.

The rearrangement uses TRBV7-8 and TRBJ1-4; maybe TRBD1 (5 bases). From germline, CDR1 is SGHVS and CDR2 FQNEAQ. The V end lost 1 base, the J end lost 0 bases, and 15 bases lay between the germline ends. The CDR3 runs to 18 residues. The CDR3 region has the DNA TGTGCCAGCAGCTTAGAGCGGGGCGCACTTGCAACTAATGAAAAACTGTTTTTT. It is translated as CASSLERGALATNEKLFF. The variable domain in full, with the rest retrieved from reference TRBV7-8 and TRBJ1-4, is GAGVSQSPRYKVAKRGQDVALRCDPISGHVSLFWYQQALGQGPEFLTYFQNEAQLDKSGLPSDRFFAERPEGSVSTLKIQRTQQEDSAVYLCASSLERGALATNEKLFFGSGTQLSVL.

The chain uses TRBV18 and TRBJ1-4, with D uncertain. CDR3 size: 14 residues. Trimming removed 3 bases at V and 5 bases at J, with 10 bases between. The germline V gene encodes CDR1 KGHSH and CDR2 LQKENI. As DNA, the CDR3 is TGTGCCAGCTCACCGAACCAGGCGAATGAAAAACTGTTTTTT. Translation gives CASSPNQANEKLFF. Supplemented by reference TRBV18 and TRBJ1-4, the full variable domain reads NAGVMQNPRHLVRRRGQEARLRCSPMKGHSHVYWYRQLPEEGLKFMVYLQKENIIDESGMPKERFSAEFPKEGPSILRIQQVVRGDSAAYFCASSPNQANEKLFFGSGTQLSVL.

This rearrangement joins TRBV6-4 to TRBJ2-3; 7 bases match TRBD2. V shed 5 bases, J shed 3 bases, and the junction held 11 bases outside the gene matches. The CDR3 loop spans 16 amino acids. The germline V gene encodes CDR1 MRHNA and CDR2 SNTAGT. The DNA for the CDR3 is TGTGCCAGCAGTCCCCTGGCCAGCGGGGTGACAGATACGCAGTATTTT. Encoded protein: CASSPLASGVTDTQYF.

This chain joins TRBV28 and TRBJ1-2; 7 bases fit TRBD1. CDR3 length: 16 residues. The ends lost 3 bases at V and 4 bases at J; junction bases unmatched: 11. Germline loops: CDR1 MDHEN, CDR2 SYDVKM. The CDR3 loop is CASSLAGTELGYGYTF. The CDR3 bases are TGTGCCAGCAGTTTGGCCGGGACAGAACTCGGCTATGGCTACACCTTC.

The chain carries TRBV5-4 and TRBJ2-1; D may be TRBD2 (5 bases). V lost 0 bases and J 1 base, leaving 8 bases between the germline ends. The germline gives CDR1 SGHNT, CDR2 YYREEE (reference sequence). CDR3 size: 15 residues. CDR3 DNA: TGTGCCAGCAGCTTGGACCCGGGGTCCTACAATGAGCAGTTCTTC. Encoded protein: CASSLDPGSYNEQFF.

The DNA of the CDR3 is TGTGCCAGTAGTATAGTAGAGTTCTCTGGGGCCAACGTCCTGACTTTC. Translated, it gives CASSIVEFSGANVLTF. V is TRBV19 and J is TRBJ2-6; D unclear. Per germline, CDR1 LNHDA and CDR2 SQIVND (reference sequence). This CDR3 spans 16 amino acids. The V end was cut by 1 base, the J end by 0 bases, with 7 bases between.

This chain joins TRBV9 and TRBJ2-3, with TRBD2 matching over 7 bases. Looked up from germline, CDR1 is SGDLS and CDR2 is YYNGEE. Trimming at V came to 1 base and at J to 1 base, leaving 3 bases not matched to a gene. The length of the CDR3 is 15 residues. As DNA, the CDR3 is TGTGCCAGCAGCGTACTCAGCGGGGGCACAGATACGCAGTATTTT. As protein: CASSVLSGGTDTQYF.

CDR3 nucleotide sequence: TGTGCCAGCAGCTTAAGTCTAGCGGGGGGCGGGGAGACCCAGTACTTC. It yields the protein CASSLSLAGGGETQYF. The chain uses TRBV7-2 and TRBJ2-5; 11 bases are shared with TRBD2. This CDR3 has 16 amino acids. CDR1 SGHTA and CDR2 FQGNSA come from the germline V gene. With 2 bases clipped from V and 5 bases from J, the junction kept 7 bases outside the gene matches.

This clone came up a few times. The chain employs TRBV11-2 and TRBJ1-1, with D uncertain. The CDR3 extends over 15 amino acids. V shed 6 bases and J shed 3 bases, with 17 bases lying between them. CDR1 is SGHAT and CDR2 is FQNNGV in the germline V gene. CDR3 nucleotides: TGTGCCAGCAGTACCATAAGAGGTCGCCACACTGAAGCTTTCTTT. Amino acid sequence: CASSTIRGRHTEAFF.

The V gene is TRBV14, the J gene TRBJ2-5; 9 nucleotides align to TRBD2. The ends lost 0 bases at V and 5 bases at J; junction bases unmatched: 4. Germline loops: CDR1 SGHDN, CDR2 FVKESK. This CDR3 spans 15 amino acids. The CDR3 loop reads CASSQDRTSVETQYF. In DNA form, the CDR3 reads TGTGCCAGCAGCCAAGATAGGACTAGCGTCGAGACCCAGTACTTC.